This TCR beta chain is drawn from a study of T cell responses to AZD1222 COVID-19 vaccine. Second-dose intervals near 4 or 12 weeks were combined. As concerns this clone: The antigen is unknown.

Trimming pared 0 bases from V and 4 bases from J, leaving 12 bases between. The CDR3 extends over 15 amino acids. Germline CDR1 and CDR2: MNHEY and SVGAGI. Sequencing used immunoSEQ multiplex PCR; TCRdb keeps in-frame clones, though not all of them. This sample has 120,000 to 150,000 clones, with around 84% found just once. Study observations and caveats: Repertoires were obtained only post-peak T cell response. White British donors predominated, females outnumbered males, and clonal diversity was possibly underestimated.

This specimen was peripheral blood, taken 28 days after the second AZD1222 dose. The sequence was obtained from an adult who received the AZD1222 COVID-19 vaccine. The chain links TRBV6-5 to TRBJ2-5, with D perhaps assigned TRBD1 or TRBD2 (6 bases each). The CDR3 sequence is CASSYSNGGGETQYF. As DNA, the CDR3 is TGTGCCAGCAGTTACTCGAACGGGGGCGGAGAGACCCAGTACTTC.